This T cell receptor beta chain was found in a study of human T cells and chemical hapten exposure (TCRdb year 2021). Regarding the study in general: For sensitization, 2% DPC in acetone was applied to an approximately 2 cm by approximately 2 cm area of upper inner arm skin. Patients additionally received weekly therapeutic DPC doses to the scalp throughout the roughly 23-week study period. Patch testing was performed on the upper back with Finn chambers containing 0.01% DPC, and the patch tests were scored after 6 days according to International Contact Dermatitis Research Group standards. The mostly female patient cohort included alopecia areata with under or over 50% scalp involvement, alopecia totalis and alopecia universalis. Libraries were combined into a pool for sequencing, and differences in TCR yield between samples came mainly from small differences in library volumes within the pool. Peripheral blood TCR repertoire changes were tracked in vivo in alopecia patients during primary and secondary sensitization to the hapten diphenylcyclopropenone (DPC). Blood samples were taken from patients before sensitization (week 0) and at 2, 6 and about 24 weeks after DPC sensitization. Roughly 30 alopecia patients gave blood for TCR sequencing at one to four time points (pre-sensitization, 2, 6 and 24 weeks).

Many counts were recorded for this clonotype. What this receptor recognizes is not known. Base qualities are missing; no much larger clone stands one base away. The investigation overall reported the following: After repeated subsampling, changes were observed in the strength of the expansion versus patch-test correlation and in the threshold at which the correlation became significant. DPC sensitization did not change the number of TCRs with a frequency above 1 in 1000, and there was no evidence of changes in global repertoire structure. Because every patient had alopecia, a presumed autoimmune disease, the patients' immune response might differ from that of healthy individuals. A positive correlation was found between the number of PT1 expanded TCRs and patch test score, with significance reached at thresholds 8, 16 and 32 but not 4. Expanded TCRs formed significantly more large CDR3 similarity clusters than pre-sensitization or healthy control sets, consistent with antigen-driven responses.

The time point label, read with the paper, signifies: patch test 1, 2 weeks after DPC sensitization. The treatment or condition label corresponds to: therapeutic diphenylcyclopropenone sensitization with weekly scalp DPC. At each patch-test visit, blood was drawn before the patch test was applied. Patients were considered eligible if aged 18 to 70, diagnosed with alopecia and deemed suitable for DPC therapy, and patients were excluded if pregnant. Total RNA was extracted from unfractionated whole blood that had been collected in Tempus Blood RNA tubes. The library was made by RACE. Sequencing was performed on a NextSeq 500. During library preparation, unique molecular identifiers were attached to individual cDNA molecules so that TCRs could be counted in a quantitative, reproducible way. For every blood RNA sample, sequencing covered both the TCR alpha and TCR beta chains. Concerning the study's data processing: The median number of TCRs per sample was roughly 98,000, ranging from roughly 20,000 to 690,600. The Decombinator software suite was used to annotate the V, J and CDR3 of the TCR reads. For PS versus PT1 abundance plots, all samples were subsampled to the same number of TCRs (28,000). TCRs were defined as expanded if absent before sensitization and observed at least eight times at the 2-week time point. In-frame beta chains were kept once TCRdb had trimmed the public reads at Q25 with fastp and called clones with MiXCR. CDR3 protein sequences are deduplicated, and each keeps its most common genes and DNA. For this entry, the V and J calls and clone size follow TCRdb and not the study's own pipeline. The sample table holds around 380,000 distinct CDR3 sequences, of which approximately 4.4% were seen once. Approximately 2.3% of the sample is held by the ten biggest clonotypes.

The sequencing used whole blood, collected in connection with sensitization to the hapten diphenylcyclopropenone (DPC). The sequence was collected from a woman between 50 and 59 years old with alopecia areata. Some clones in this sample may be carry-over from other donors' samples.

The nucleotides read TGTGCCACCAGCAGGGGAGGGGGCCTTCAGGAGACCCAGTACTTC. It is translated as CATSRGGGLQETQYF. The chain couples TRBV15 to TRBJ2-5; the D segment is perhaps TRBD1 or TRBD2, each sharing 7 matched bases. Counted from cysteine to phenylalanine, this CDR3 has 15 amino acids. Here the CDR3 DNA is all that survives: 45 bases in frame from base 1. CDR1 and CDR2, per the germline V gene (reference sequence), are LNHNV and YYDKDF. V is reduced by 3 bases and J by 5 bases, leaving a spacing of 16 bases between them.